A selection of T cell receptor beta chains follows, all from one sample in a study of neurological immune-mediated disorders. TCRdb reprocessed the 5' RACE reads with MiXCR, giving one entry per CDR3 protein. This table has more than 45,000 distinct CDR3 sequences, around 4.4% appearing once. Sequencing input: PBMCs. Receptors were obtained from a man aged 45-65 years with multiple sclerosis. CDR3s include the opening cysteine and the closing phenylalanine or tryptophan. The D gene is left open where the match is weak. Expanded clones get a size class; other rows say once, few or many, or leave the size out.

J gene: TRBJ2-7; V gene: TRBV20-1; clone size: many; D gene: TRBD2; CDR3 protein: CSAALAGGNYEQYF; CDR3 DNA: TGCAGTGCGGCCCTAGCGGGAGGGAACTACGAGCAGTACTTC
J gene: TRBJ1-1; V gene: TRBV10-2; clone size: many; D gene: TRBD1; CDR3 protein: CASGRQGNTEAFF; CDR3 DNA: TGCGCCAGCGGAAGACAGGGGAACACTGAAGCTTTCTTT
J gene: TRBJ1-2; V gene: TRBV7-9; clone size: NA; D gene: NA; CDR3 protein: CASRASGLRDGYTF; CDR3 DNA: TGTGCCAGCAGGGCTTCTGGGCTTCGGGATGGCTACACCTTC
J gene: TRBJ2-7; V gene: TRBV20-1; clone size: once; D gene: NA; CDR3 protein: CSAPQGGEEQYF; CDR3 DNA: TGCAGTGCACCTCAGGGGGGCGAAGAGCAGTACTTC
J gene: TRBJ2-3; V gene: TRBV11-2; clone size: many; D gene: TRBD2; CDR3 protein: CASRLGLAGSTDTQYF; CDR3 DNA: TGTGCCAGCAGGCTCGGATTAGCGGGAAGCACAGATACGCAGTATTTT
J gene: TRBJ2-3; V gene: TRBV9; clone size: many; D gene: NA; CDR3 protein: CASSPRDGGYSDTQYF; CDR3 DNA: TGTGCCAGCAGCCCTAGGGACGGGGGCTATTCAGATACGCAGTATTTT
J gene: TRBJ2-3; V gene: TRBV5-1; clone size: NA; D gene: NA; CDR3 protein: CASSLAGGPDTQYF; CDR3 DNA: TGCGCCAGCAGCTTGGCTGGCGGCCCAGATACGCAGTATTTT
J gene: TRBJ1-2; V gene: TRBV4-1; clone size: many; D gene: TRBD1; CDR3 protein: CASSHLGQGGGYGYTF; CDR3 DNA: TGCGCCAGCAGCCATCTAGGACAGGGAGGAGGCTATGGCTACACCTTC
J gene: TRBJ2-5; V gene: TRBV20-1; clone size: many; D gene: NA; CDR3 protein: CSARAYRADQGQGQETQYF; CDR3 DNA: TGCAGTGCTAGAGCTTACCGGGCTGACCAGGGACAAGGCCAAGAGACCCAGTACTTC
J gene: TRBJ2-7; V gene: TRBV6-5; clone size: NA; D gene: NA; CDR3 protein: CASQKQASYEQYF; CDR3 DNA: TGTGCCAGCCAGAAACAGGCCTCCTACGAGCAGTACTTC
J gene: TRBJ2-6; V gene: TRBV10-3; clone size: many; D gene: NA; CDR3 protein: CAISESPQGRGGANVLTF; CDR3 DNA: TGTGCCATCAGTGAGTCACCCCAGGGACGAGGTGGGGCCAACGTCCTGACTTTC